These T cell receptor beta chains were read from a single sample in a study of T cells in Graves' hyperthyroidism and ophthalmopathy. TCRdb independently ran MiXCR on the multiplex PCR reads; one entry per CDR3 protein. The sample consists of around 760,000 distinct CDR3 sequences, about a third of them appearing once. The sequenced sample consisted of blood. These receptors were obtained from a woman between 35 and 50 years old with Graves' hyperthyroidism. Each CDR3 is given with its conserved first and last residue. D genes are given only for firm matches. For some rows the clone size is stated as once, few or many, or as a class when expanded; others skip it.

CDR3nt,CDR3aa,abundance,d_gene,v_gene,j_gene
TGTGCCATCAACCGGGACGGTACGATTAACTATGGCTACACCTTC,CAINRDGTINYGYTF,many,-,TRBV10-3,TRBJ1-2
TGTGCCAGCAGTTTACGGACAGGCACTGAAGCTTTCTTT,CASSLRTGTEAFF,few,TRBD1,TRBV7-2,TRBJ1-1
TGTGCCACCAGCCCAAGGACAGGGGGGTCGGGCACTGAAGCTTTCTTT,CATSPRTGGSGTEAFF,many,TRBD1,TRBV15,TRBJ1-1
TGTGCCAGCAGTTACTCCGGCACCTTGAGCACTGAAGCTTTCTTT,CASSYSGTLSTEAFF,-,-,TRBV25-1,TRBJ1-1
TGTGCCAGCAGTGGAACCGGGGATGGGAACACCATATATTTT,CASSGTGDGNTIYF,-,-,TRBV2,TRBJ1-3
TGCGCCAGCAGCCCAAGGAGACTAGCGGGAGAAGAGACCCAGTACTTC,CASSPRRLAGEETQYF,-,TRBD2,TRBV7-3,TRBJ2-5
TGTGCCAGCAGTGAAACCTACTGGGGGGGCAGGGATGCCTACGAGCAGTACTTC,CASSETYWGGRDAYEQYF,many,-,TRBV6-1,TRBJ2-7
TGTGCCAGCAGTATAGAGGGACAGCGACCTTACGAGCAGTACTTC,CASSIEGQRPYEQYF,-,TRBD1,TRBV12-3/TRBV12-4,TRBJ2-7
TGTGCCAGCAGCCCAGGGTTTTTACACACTGAAGCTTTCTTT,CASSPGFLHTEAFF,-,-,TRBV14,TRBJ1-1
TGTGCCAGCAGTTACGTGGTCCGGGACGGCACCCTCCCTGGGGCCAACGTCCTGACTTTC,CASSYVVRDGTLPGANVLTF,-,-,TRBV10-3,TRBJ2-6
TGTACCGGCAGGTGGGACAGGGGAGGAAGTGAAAAACTGTTTTTT,CTGRWDRGGSEKLFF,-,TRBD1,TRBV6-5,TRBJ1-4
TGTGCCAGCGCCGGGACAGGGTTGACCGATGAGCAGTTCTTC,CASAGTGLTDEQFF,few,TRBD1,TRBV2,TRBJ2-1
TGTGCCAGCAGCCGTGGCACAGATACGCAGTATTTT,CASSRGTDTQYF,many,-,TRBV7-2,TRBJ2-3
TGCGCCAGCAGCCGTGTAGCGGACACCGGGGAGCTGTTTTTT,CASSRVADTGELFF,-,-,TRBV4-1,TRBJ2-2
TGTGCCAGCAGAAACAGGGGGATTAACTATGGCTACACCTTC,CASRNRGINYGYTF,-,TRBD1,TRBV19,TRBJ1-2
TGTGCCAGCAGGGCCCAGGGTATCAACGAGCAGTACTTC,CASRAQGINEQYF,-,-,TRBV6-5,TRBJ2-7
TGTGCCATCAGCGGACAGGAGGGTTCACCCCTCCACTTT,CAISGQEGSPLHF,many,TRBD1,TRBV10-3,TRBJ1-6
TGCGCCAGCAGTGAGCAGGGGACGAATTCACCCCTCCACTTT,CASSEQGTNSPLHF,many,-,TRBV10-2,TRBJ1-6
TGTGCCATCAGAGAAGAGACGCGAAGCTATGGCTACACCTTC,CAIREETRSYGYTF,-,-,TRBV10-3,TRBJ1-2
TGTGCCAGCAGCCAACGCGAGGACAGCCAAGAGACCCAGTACTTC,CASSQREDSQETQYF,many,-,TRBV7-9,TRBJ2-5
TGTGCCAGCAGCGCCTGGGACAGGTCGTATGAAAAGGATGGCTACACCTTC,CASSAWDRSYEKDGYTF,-,TRBD1,TRBV25-1,TRBJ1-2
TGCAGTGCTTTTAGCAATGTGGACTGGGAGCTGTTTTTT,CSAFSNVDWELFF,few,-,TRBV20-1,TRBJ2-2
TGTGCCACCAGCAGAGATTGGGGAGGCAGGGCGGGCGGCTACACCTTC,CATSRDWGGRAGGYTF,-,-,TRBV15,TRBJ1-2
TGTGCCAGCAGCCCTGGGACAATTAGCAATCAGCCCCAGCATTTT,CASSPGTISNQPQHF,many,-,TRBV7-2,TRBJ1-5
TGTGCCAGCAGCCAAGGAAGCCGTCACCTCCACTTT,CASSQGSRHLHF,many,-,TRBV14,TRBJ1-6
TGCGCCAGCAGCCAAGAGCAGGGGCTCAATCAGCCCCAGCATTTT,CASSQEQGLNQPQHF,-,-,TRBV4-3,TRBJ1-5
TGTGCCAGCAGTGCTAGAGATGGGTTGAACACTGAAGCTTTCTTT,CASSARDGLNTEAFF,-,-,TRBV25-1,TRBJ1-1
TGTGCCAGCAGTTCGCCGTCGTTTGGTCAGCCCCAGCATTTT,CASSSPSFGQPQHF,-,-,TRBV7-9,TRBJ1-5
TGCGCCAGCAGCCAAGAAGGAGAGGGCGTCGAAGCTTTCTTT,CASSQEGEGVEAFF,-,-,TRBV4-1,TRBJ1-1
TGCAGTGCCGCAGAAGTTGGGACAGAAAACACTGAAGCTTTCTTT,CSAAEVGTENTEAFF,few,TRBD1,TRBV20-1,TRBJ1-1
TGTGCCAGCAGCCGCACCCAAGATGAGACCCAGTACTTC,CASSRTQDETQYF,many,-,TRBV7-8,TRBJ2-5
TGTGCCAGCAGAGACACCCAGAACACCGGGGAGCTGTTTTTT,CASRDTQNTGELFF,few,-,TRBV6-1,TRBJ2-2
TGTGCCAGCTCCCTAGGGTTGGACGCGAACACTGAAGCTTTCTTT,CASSLGLDANTEAFF,-,-,TRBV19,TRBJ1-1
TGTGCCAGCAGCTTACAGGGAATGGGGCCCCAGCATTTT,CASSLQGMGPQHF,many,-,TRBV7-2,TRBJ1-5
TGCAGTGCTAGAGATCAGGGGTATAGCAATCAGCCCCAGCATTTT,CSARDQGYSNQPQHF,-,-,TRBV20-1,TRBJ1-5
TGTGCCAGTAGTAGGCCAGAGGCTGAAGCTTTCTTT,CASSRPEAEAFF,many,-,TRBV19,TRBJ1-1
TGTGCCACGCTGCAGGGGGCGGGCACTGAAGCTTTCTTT,CATLQGAGTEAFF,-,TRBD1,TRBV10-3,TRBJ1-1
TGTGCCAGCAGAAGCCGGGACAGGGGGCGGTACGAGCAGTACTTC,CASRSRDRGRYEQYF,-,TRBD1,TRBV9,TRBJ2-7
TGTGCCAGCAGCCACGCTAGCGGGGGGGTCCCGAACACCATATATTTT,CASSHASGGVPNTIYF,-,-,TRBV14,TRBJ1-3
TGTGCCAGCAGCTCAGGACAGGGTAATGGCTACACCTTC,CASSSGQGNGYTF,many,TRBD1,TRBV7-3,TRBJ1-2
TGCGCCAGCAGCCAAGATATTGGGCAGCCCACCGGGGAGCTGTTTTTT,CASSQDIGQPTGELFF,-,-,TRBV4-3,TRBJ2-2
TGTGCCAGCAGACAGGACTTGACTGAAGCTTTCTTT,CASRQDLTEAFF,-,-,TRBV25-1,TRBJ1-1
TGTGCCAGCAGCCAAGGCCACGAGACCCAGTACTTC,CASSQGHETQYF,many,-,TRBV14,TRBJ2-5